One and the same sample provided the 24 T cell receptor beta chains below, sequenced in a study of regulatory T cells in long-lasting Graves disease. Regarding time point: newly diagnosed GD, antithyroid drugs for less than 3 months. Scientists built the TCR library using RNA that was extracted from PBMCs. Combining iRepertoire HTBI primers with Arm-PCR of CDR3 regions, the authors built TCR beta libraries. A single record per CDR3 protein comes from TCRdb applying MiXCR to the multiplex PCR reads. This sample has approximately 460,000 distinct CDR3 sequences, with about 15% found just once. This sample also belongs to another study, concerning T cells in Graves' hyperthyroidism and ophthalmopathy.

The sample here was peripheral blood mononuclear cells (PBMCs), taken at new diagnosis, from a patient treated with antithyroid drugs. These receptors all stem from a woman aged 25 to 39 with Graves disease.

This clonotype has only a few counts. The chain links TRBV7-9 to TRBJ1-4; D unresolved. The germline V gene encodes CDR1 SEHNR and CDR2 FQNEAQ (reference sequence). Trimming removed 8 bases at V and 8 bases at J, with 6 bases between. CDR3 length: 10 amino acids. CDR3 sequence reads: CASAGEKLFF. The DNA of the CDR3 is TGTGCCAGCGCGGGGGAAAAACTGTTTTTT. The full variable domain, with the rest looked up from reference TRBV7-9 and TRBJ1-4, is DTGVSQNPRHKITKRGQNVTFRCDPISEHNRLYWYRQTLGQGPEFLTYFQNEAQLEKSRLLSDRFSAERPKGSFSTLEIQRTEQGDSAMYLCASAGEKLFFGSGTQLSVL.

This clonotype showed up many times. V usage is TRBV20-1 and J usage is TRBJ1-5; 12 nucleotides match TRBD1. J lost 9 bases, V lost 6 bases, and 9 bases had no gene match. Germline CDR1 DFQATT, CDR2 SNEGSKA (reference sequence). The CDR3 contains 14 residues. CDR3 region: CSATGTGGGWPQHF. DNA for the CDR3: TGCAGTGCAACCGGGACAGGGGGCGGATGGCCCCAGCATTTT.

This clonotype was counted at least ten times. J is TRBJ2-1 and V is TRBV27; 14 nucleotides agree with TRBD2. Germline loops: CDR1 MNHEY, CDR2 SMNVEV (reference sequence). This CDR3 spans 16 amino acids. V dropped 4 bases and J dropped 9; count of bases not matched to a gene: 8. CDR3 sequence (DNA): TGTGCCAGCAGTTCCGGGACTAGCGGGAGTCTCGGTGAGCAGTTCTTC. As protein: CASSSGTSGSLGEQFF.

This clonotype was recorded a few times. CDR3 nucleotide sequence: TGTGCCAGCAAGGAAGTTAGCTCCTACGAGCAGTACTTC. Translating gives CASKEVSSYEQYF. This rearrangement joins TRBV28 to TRBJ2-7; D uncertain. The V and J ends lost 7 bases and 0 bases respectively, with 10 bases between them. Germline loops: CDR1 MDHEN, CDR2 SYDVKM. The CDR3 length is 13 residues.

This clonotype appeared many times. This chain links TRBV11-2 with TRBJ1-6; 8 positions match TRBD1. Per the germline V gene, CDR1 is SGHAT and CDR2 is FQNNGV. V dropped 5 bases and J dropped 10; count of bases not matched to a gene: 7. CDR3 size: 14 residues. CDR3 sequence: CASSTDRGGSPLHF. The CDR3 nucleotides read TGTGCCAGCAGCACTGACAGGGGAGGATCACCCCTCCACTTT.

This clonotype was counted only a few times. DNA for the CDR3: TGTGCCATCAGTGAAAGCGGGTTATGGGACAATGAGCAGTTCTTC. It is translated as CAISESGLWDNEQFF. The chain joins TRBV10-3 to TRBJ2-1; a weak D match, TRBD2 (6 bases). The V end was cut by 3 bases, the J end by 5 bases, with 14 bases between. The length of the CDR3 is 15 residues. Germline V CDR1 and CDR2: ENHRY, SYGVKD.

This clonotype was picked up many times. The rearrangement links TRBV29-1 to TRBJ2-7, with 9 bases fitting TRBD1. This CDR3 is 14 amino acids long. The V segment lost 4 bases and the J segment 5 bases; nucleotides outside the gene matches: 9. The germline gives CDR1 SQVTM, CDR2 ANQGSEA. Written as DNA, the CDR3 is TGCAGCGTTGTAGGGACAGGGCTAGGCAACGAGCAGTACTTC. Residues: CSVVGTGLGNEQYF.

This clonotype was counted between two and nine times. The rearrangement uses TRBV6-2 or TRBV6-3 and TRBJ2-2; 7 bases fit TRBD2. This CDR3 is built from 14 residues. The trim removed 2 bases at V and 7 bases at J, leaving 4 bases unmatched. Germline values: CDR1 MNHEY, CDR2 SVGEGT. The CDR3 sequence is CASSYNSGYGELFF. DNA for the CDR3: TGTGCCAGCAGTTACAATAGCGGGTACGGGGAGCTGTTTTTT.

The table lists this clonotype with many counts. The V and J genes are TRBV6-5 and TRBJ1-1, with D maybe TRBD1 (6 bases). V shed 2 bases and J shed 6 bases, with 13 bases lying between them. The germline V gene has CDR1 MNHEY and CDR2 SVGAGI. CDR3 length: 14 amino acids. CDR3 DNA sequence: TGTGCCAGCAGTTACAAGATCAGGGGCGCTGAAGCTTTCTTT. It specifies CASSYKIRGAEAFF.

Many counts were recorded for this clonotype. The chain employs TRBV7-8 and TRBJ2-1, with TRBD1 matching 11 bases. Germline V gene data show CDR1 as SGHVS and CDR2 as FQNEAQ. J was trimmed by 3 bases and V by 5 bases; bases with no gene match: 12. This CDR3 contains 18 residues. In nucleotides, the CDR3 is TGTGCCAGCAGCCCGCAGCGTTCGGGACAGGGGGACTACAATGAGCAGTTCTTC. Residues: CASSPQRSGQGDYNEQFF.

This clonotype was picked up a small number of times. This chain connects TRBV5-6 to TRBJ2-7; D tentatively fits TRBD1 or TRBD2 (5 bases each). Trimming shortened V by 5 bases and J by 3 bases, and 15 bases separated the two germline ends. The CDR3 spans 14 residues. Germline assignment: CDR1 SGHDT and CDR2 YYEEEE. The DNA of the CDR3 is TGTGCCAGCAGTGAATCCATTGGGGGCTACGAGCAGTACTTC. As protein: CASSESIGGYEQYF. Combining the CDR3 with reference TRBV5-6 and TRBJ2-7 gives the whole variable domain DAGVTQSPTHLIKTRGQQVTLRCSPKSGHDTVSWYQQALGQGPQFIFQYYEEEERQRGNFPDRFSGHQFPNYSSELNVNALLLGDSALYLCASSESIGGYEQYFGPGTRLTVT.

This clonotype was observed at least ten times. This sequence joins TRBV2 and TRBJ2-1; D not certain. Germline CDR1 and CDR2: SNHLY and FYNNEI. The V and J ends lost 4 bases and 4 bases respectively, with 5 bases between them. This CDR3 is built from 12 residues. In nucleotides, the CDR3 is TGTGCCAGCAGTGCTGAGTACAATGAGCAGTTCTTC. This encodes CASSAEYNEQFF.

This clonotype was detected many times. The V gene is TRBV18, the J gene TRBJ1-5; TRBD1 agrees at 9 bases. The V segment lost 3 bases and the J segment 4 bases; nucleotides outside the gene matches: 4. Per the germline V gene, CDR1 is KGHSH and CDR2 is LQKENI. CDR3 size: 15 residues. The CDR3 here is CASSPGTGRNQPQHF. The CDR3 DNA reads TGTGCCAGCTCACCGGGGACAGGGCGAAATCAGCCCCAGCATTTT.

As regards this clonotype: Relative to the germline gene, one junction end is altered; a read error may explain this. V gene TRBV5-1 combines with J gene TRBJ2-7; D is perhaps TRBD1 or TRBD2 (5 bases each). This CDR3 is built from 16 residues. CDR1 is SGHRS, CDR2 YFSETQ, per germline. The CDR3 loop is CASSVTAGTDFYKQYF. The DNA for the CDR3 is TGCGCCAGCAGCGTCACCGCCGGGACGGATTTCTACAAGCAGTACTTC.

Ten or more counts support this clonotype. This chain uses TRBV5-1 with TRBJ1-3; D is ambiguous. The CDR3 contains 15 residues. Trimming left V 1 base short and J 0 bases short, with 8 bases between. The germline gives CDR1 SGHRS, CDR2 YFSETQ. CDR3 amino acids: CASSLLGDSGNTIYF. The CDR3 region has the DNA TGCGCCAGCAGCTTGTTGGGAGACTCTGGAAACACCATATATTTT.

At least ten counts were recorded for this clonotype. The chain uses TRBV29-1 and TRBJ1-1; no reliable D call. Germline CDR1 and CDR2: SQVTM and ANQGSEA. The CDR3 loop spans 13 amino acids. V lost 7 bases, J lost 0 bases, and 12 bases lay in between. For the CDR3, the DNA is TGCAGCGCGCATAGACTAATGAACACTGAAGCTTTCTTT. It translates to CSAHRLMNTEAFF. The full variable domain, with the rest looked up from reference TRBV29-1 and TRBJ1-1, is SAVISQKPSRDICQRGTSLTIQCQVDSQVTMMFWYRQQPGQSLTLIATANQGSEATYESGFVIDKFPISRPNLTFSTLTVSNMSPEDSSIYLCSAHRLMNTEAFFGQGTRLTVV.

This clonotype has just a few counts. This chain's CDR3 is CASSRAGPEAFF. The CDR3 DNA sequence: TGTGCCAGTAGTCGAGCGGGCCCTGAAGCTTTCTTT. The chain uses TRBV19 and TRBJ1-1, with unresolved D. Trimming removed 5 bases at V and 6 bases at J, with 10 bases between. From germline, CDR1 is LNHDA and CDR2 SQIVND (reference sequence). The CDR3 spans 12 residues.

Many counts were recorded for this clonotype. The chain's CDR3 is CASSPLGTLVPNTEAFF. The CDR3 nucleotides are TGTGCCAGCTCACCACTGGGAACTTTGGTCCCGAACACTGAAGCTTTCTTT. This chain links TRBV18 with TRBJ1-1; D is uncertain. The ends were cut back, 1 base at V and 1 base at J, with 16 bases in the middle. CDR1 is KGHSH and CDR2 is LQKENI in the germline V gene. CDR3 length equals 17 residues.

The rearrangement joins TRBV6-1 to TRBJ2-1; 7 nucleotides line up with TRBD2. Germline V gene lookup returns CDR1 MNHNS and CDR2 SASEGT. The V gene end was trimmed by 7 bases and the J gene end by 5 bases; junction bases not matched to a gene: 17. The CDR3 is 17 residues long. CDR3 residues: CASTDMFSSGTDNEQFF. DNA for the CDR3: TGTGCCAGCACTGACATGTTTTCGAGCGGGACCGACAATGAGCAGTTCTTC.

The sample holds many counts of this clonotype. The chain has TRBV30 and TRBJ2-5; TRBD2 aligns across 9 bases. Germline assignment: CDR1 GTSNPN and CDR2 SVGIG (reference sequence). V lost 5 bases to trimming and J lost 0 bases; unmatched junction nucleotides: 13. This CDR3 is 17 amino acids long. CDR3 in amino acids: CAWGDSGSLVYQETQYF. The CDR3 DNA reads TGTGCCTGGGGGGATAGCGGGAGCTTGGTGTACCAAGAGACCCAGTACTTC.

With regard to this clonotype: Mismatch with germline at one junction end may stem from a read error. The rearrangement links TRBV7-7 to TRBJ2-5; D is ambiguous. This CDR3 spans 13 amino acids. Germline V CDR1 and CDR2: SSHAT, FNYEAQ (reference sequence). This CDR3 is CASSAQYQETQYF. The DNA for the CDR3 is TGTGCTAGCAGCGCTCAGTACCAAGAGACCCAGTACTTC. The variable domain in full, with the rest retrieved from reference TRBV7-7 and TRBJ2-5, is GAGVSQSPRYKVTKRGQDVTLRCDPISSHATLYWYQQALGQGPEFLTYFNYEAQPDKSGLPSDRFSAERPEGSISTLTIQRTEQRDSAMYRCASSAQYQETQYFGPGTRLLVL.

This clonotype has a count of ten or more. The rearrangement uses TRBV20-1 and TRBJ1-5, with 9 bases aligning to TRBD1. V lost 6 bases to trimming and J lost 5 bases; unmatched junction nucleotides: 2. This CDR3 is 12 amino acids long. Germline V gene sequence: CDR1 DFQATT, CDR2 SNEGSKA (reference sequence). The CDR3 DNA follows: TGCAGTGCCGGACAGGGGCATCAGCCCCAGCATTTT. Translated, it gives CSAGQGHQPQHF.

There are many counts of this clonotype. The chain joins TRBV7-9 to TRBJ2-5; tentatively, D is TRBD1 (5 bases). V dropped 2 bases and J dropped 5 bases, with 24 bases sitting between them. Per germline, CDR1 SEHNR and CDR2 FQNEAQ (reference sequence). This CDR3 comprises 18 residues. The CDR3 DNA reads TGTGCCAGCAGCTTACCGACCCCCAGGGTGAATCGGTGGGAGACCCAGTACTTC. This translates into CASSLPTPRVNRWETQYF.

This clonotype was seen many times. CDR3 loop: CASSRGGLAGVGETQYF. CDR3 DNA: TGTGCCAGCAGTAGGGGGGGGCTAGCGGGAGTTGGAGAGACCCAGTACTTC. The chain has TRBV6-1 and TRBJ2-5, with TRBD2 matching 10 bases. This CDR3 region has 17 residues. The germline V gene encodes CDR1 MNHNS and CDR2 SASEGT. Losses at the gene ends were 5 bases for V and 4 bases for J; bases not matched to a gene: 13.